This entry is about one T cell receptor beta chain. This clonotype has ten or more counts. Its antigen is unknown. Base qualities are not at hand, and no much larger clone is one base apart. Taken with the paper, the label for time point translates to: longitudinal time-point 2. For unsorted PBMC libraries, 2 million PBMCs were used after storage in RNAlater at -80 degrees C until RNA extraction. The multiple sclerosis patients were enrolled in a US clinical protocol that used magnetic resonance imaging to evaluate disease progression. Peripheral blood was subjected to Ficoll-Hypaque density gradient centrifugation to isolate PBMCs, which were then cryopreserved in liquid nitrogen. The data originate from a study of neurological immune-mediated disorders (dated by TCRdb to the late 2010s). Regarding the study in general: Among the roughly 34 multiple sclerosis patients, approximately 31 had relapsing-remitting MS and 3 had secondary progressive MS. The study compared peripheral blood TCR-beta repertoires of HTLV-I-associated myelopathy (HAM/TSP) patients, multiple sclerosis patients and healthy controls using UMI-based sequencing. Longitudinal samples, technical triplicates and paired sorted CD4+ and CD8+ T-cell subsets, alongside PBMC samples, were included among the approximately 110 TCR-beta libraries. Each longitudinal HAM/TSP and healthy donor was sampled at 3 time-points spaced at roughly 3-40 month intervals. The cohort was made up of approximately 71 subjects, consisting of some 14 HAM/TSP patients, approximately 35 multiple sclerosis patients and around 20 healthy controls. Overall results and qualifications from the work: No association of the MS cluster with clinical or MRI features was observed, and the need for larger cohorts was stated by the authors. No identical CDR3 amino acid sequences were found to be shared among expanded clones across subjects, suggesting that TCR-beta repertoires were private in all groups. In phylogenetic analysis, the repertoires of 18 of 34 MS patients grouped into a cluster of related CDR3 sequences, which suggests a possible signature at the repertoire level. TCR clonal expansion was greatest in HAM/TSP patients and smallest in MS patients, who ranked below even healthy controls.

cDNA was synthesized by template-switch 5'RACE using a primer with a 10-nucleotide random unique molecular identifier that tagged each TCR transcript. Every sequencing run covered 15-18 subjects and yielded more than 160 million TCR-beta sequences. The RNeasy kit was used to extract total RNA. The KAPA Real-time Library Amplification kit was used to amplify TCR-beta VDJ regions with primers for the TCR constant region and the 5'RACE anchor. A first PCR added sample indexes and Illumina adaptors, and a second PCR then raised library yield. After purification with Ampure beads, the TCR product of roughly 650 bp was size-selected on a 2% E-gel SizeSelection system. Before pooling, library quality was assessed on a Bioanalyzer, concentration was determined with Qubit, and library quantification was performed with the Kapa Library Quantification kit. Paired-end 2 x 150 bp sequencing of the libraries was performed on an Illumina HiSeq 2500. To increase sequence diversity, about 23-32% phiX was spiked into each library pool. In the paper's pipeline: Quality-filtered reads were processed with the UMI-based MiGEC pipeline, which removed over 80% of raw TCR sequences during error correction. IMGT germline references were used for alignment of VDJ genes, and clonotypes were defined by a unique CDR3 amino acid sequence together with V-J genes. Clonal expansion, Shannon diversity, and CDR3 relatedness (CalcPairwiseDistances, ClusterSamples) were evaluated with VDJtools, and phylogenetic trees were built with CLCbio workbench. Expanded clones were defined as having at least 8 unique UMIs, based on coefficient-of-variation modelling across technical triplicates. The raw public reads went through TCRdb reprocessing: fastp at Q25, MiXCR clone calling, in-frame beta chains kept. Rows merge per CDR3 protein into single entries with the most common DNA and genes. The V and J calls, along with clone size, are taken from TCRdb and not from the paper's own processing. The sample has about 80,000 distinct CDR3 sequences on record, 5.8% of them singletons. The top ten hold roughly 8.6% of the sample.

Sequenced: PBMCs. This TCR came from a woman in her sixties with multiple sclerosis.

The CDR3 is CASTADRWGETQYF. Here is the DNA: TGTGCCAGCACCGCGGACAGGTGGGGGGAGACCCAGTACTTC. The rearrangement joined TRBV5-4 to TRBJ2-5; 7 bases in the junction line up with TRBD1. Trimming leaves V shorter by 6 bases and J shorter by 5 bases, with the junction holding 10 bases beyond the gene matches. CDR1 SGHNT and CDR2 YYREEE are derived from the germline V gene (reference sequence). The cysteine opens and the phenylalanine closes a CDR3 of 14 amino acids. Only CDR3 DNA remains: 42 bases, in frame from the first base.